This T cell receptor (beta chain) was sequenced for a study of graft-versus-host responses after intestinal transplantation. Profiled with immunoSEQ multiplex PCR; TCRdb holds only in-frame clones, not every one. The sample holds about 83,000 clones, about 89% seen once. Comment on this clone: Its antigen is not identified.

Germline loops: CDR1 SGHRS, CDR2 YFSETQ. Trimming removed 3 bases from V and 2 bases from J; junction bases left unmatched: 11. The CDR3 runs to 17 residues. The rearrangement joins TRBV5-1 to TRBJ2-3; 8 bases match TRBD2. The source is a human donor who received an intestinal transplant. This sample comprised unstimulated CD4+ T cells sorted from spleen or lymph node cells, obtained before intestinal transplant. The DNA for the CDR3 is TGCGCCAGCAGCTCCTTGGGTAGCGGGGACTACACAGATACGCAGTATTTT. This gives the protein CASSSLGSGDYTDTQYF.